The clone carrying this T cell receptor beta chain was seen only once. Assay: immunoSEQ multiplex PCR; the TCRdb copy retains only in-frame clones and omits some. The data hold roughly 48,000 clones, with around 90% observed a single time. The CDR3 runs to 15 residues. V lost 1 base to trimming and J lost 3 bases; unmatched junction nucleotides: 2. CDR1 is SGHNT, CDR2 YENEEA, per germline. These data originate in a study of T cell changes during pregnancy in multiple sclerosis. Sequenced here: CD4+ T cells from peripheral blood mononuclear cells, sampled in the second trimester of pregnancy. The source is a female donor with multiple sclerosis, enrolled in a pregnancy study. The genes are TRBV11-3 and TRBJ2-1; 8 nucleotides match TRBD2. Here the CDR3 DNA reads TGTGCCAGCAGCTTAGGGACTAGCAGCTACAATGAGCAGTTCTTC. Translated, it gives CASSLGTSSYNEQFF.